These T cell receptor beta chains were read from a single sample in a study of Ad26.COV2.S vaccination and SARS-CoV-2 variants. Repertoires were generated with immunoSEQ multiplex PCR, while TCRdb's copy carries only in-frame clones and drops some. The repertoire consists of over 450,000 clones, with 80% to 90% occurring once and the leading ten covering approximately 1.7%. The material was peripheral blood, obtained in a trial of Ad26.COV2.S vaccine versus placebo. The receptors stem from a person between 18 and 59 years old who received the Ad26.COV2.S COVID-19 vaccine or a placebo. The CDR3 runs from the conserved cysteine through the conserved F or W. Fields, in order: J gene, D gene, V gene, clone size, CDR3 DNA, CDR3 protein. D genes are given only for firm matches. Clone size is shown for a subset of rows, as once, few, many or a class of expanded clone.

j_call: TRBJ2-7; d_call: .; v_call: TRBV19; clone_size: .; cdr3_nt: TGTGCCAGTAGTATTACGGGACTCGACTCCTACGAGCAGTACTTC; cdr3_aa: CASSITGLDSYEQYF
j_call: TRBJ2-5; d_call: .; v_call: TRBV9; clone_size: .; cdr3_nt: TGTGCCAGCAGCGTAGGTTTGGGCGGGGTGTACCAAGAGACCCAGTACTTC; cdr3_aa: CASSVGLGGVYQETQYF
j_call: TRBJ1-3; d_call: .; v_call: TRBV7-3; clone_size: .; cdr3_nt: TGTGCCAGCAGCCCCCCGGACTTCAGCTCTGGAAACACCATATATTTT; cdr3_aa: CASSPPDFSSGNTIYF
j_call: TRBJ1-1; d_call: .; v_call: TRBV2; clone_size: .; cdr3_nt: TGTGCCAGCAGTTTATCCTCGAACACTGAAGCTTTCTTT; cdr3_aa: CASSLSSNTEAFF
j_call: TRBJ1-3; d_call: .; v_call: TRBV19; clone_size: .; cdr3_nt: TGTGCCAGTACTCCCCGGGGGCCTGGAAACACCATATATTTT; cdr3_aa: CASTPRGPGNTIYF
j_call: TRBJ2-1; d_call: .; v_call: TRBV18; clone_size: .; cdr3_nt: TGTGCCAGCTCACCGGATGGAAATGAGCAGTTCTTC; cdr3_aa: CASSPDGNEQFF
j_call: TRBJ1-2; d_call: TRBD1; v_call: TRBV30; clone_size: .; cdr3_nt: TGTGCCTGGGGAGCTGGGACAGGGAACTATGGCTACACCTTC; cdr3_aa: CAWGAGTGNYGYTF
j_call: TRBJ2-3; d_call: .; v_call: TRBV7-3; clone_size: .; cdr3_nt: TGTGCCAGCAGCCCACCCCGCGAGGATACGCAGTATTTT; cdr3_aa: CASSPPREDTQYF
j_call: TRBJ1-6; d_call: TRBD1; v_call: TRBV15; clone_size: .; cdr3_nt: TGTGCCACCAGCAGAGAGGGGACAGGGTTATCACCCCTCCACTTT; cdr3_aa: CATSREGTGLSPLHF
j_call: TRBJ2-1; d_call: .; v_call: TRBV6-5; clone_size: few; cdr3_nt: TGTGCCAGCAGGGCTCGAACGGGGTCCTACAATGAGCAGTTCTTC; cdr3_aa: CASRARTGSYNEQFF
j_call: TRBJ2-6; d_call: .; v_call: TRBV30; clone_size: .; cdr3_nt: TGTGCCTGGGCCCTTTCTGGGGCCAACGTCCTGACTTTC; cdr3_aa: CAWALSGANVLTF
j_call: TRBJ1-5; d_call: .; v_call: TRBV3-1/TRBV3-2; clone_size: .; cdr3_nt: TGTGCCAGCAGCCAAGTAGGAACAGCTGATAGCAATCAGCCCCAGCATTTT; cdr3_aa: CASSQVGTADSNQPQHF
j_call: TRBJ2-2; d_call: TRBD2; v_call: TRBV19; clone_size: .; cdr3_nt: TGTGCCAGTAGTCCCGATCGGGTTAGCGGGTGGGCCGGGGAGCTGTTTTTT; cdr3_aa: CASSPDRVSGWAGELFF
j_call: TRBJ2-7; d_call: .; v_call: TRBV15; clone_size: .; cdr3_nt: TGTGCCACCAGCAGAGGCCAGGGGCAGTACGAGCAGTACTTC; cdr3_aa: CATSRGQGQYEQYF
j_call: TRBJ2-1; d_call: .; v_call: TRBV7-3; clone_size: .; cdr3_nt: TGTGCCAGCAGCTCCCAGGGAAATGAGCAGTTCTTC; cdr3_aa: CASSSQGNEQFF
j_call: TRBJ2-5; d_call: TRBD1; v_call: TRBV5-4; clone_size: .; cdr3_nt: TGTGCCAGCAGTTCCCCGGCTCCCTCGACAGGGCGGAGGGAGACCCAGTACTTC; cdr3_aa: CASSSPAPSTGRRETQYF
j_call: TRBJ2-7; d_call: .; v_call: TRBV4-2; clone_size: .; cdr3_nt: TGTGCCAGCAGCCAAGATATCGGCACCTCCTACGAGCAGTACTTC; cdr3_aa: CASSQDIGTSYEQYF
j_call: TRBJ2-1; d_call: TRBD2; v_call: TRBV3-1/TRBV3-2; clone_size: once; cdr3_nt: TGTGCCAGCAGCCAATCGCGGGGGGCGTACAATGAGCAGTTCTTC; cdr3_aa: CASSQSRGAYNEQFF
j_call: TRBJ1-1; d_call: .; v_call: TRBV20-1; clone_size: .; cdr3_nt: TGCAGTGCTCTACTGAACACTGAAGCTTTCTTT; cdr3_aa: CSALLNTEAFF
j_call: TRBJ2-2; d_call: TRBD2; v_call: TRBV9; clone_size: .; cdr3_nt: TGTGCCAGCAGCGGCCTAGCGGGAGACACCGGGGAGCTGTTTTTT; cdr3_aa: CASSGLAGDTGELFF
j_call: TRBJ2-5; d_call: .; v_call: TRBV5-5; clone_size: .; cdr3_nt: TGTGCCAGCAGCTTAAGCACAGCTCGGTTGGAGACCCAGTACTTC; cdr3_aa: CASSLSTARLETQYF
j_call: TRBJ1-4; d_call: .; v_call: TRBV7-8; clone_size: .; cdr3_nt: TGTGCCAGCAGCCCCACATTGGCAGCGGGGGCAACTAATGAAAAACTGTTTTTT; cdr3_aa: CASSPTLAAGATNEKLFF
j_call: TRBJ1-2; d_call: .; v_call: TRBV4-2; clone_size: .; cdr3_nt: TGTGCCAGCAGCCAAGAGGGTGCTAACTATGGCTACACCTTC; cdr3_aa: CASSQEGANYGYTF
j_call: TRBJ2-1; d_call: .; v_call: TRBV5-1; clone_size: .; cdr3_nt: TGCGCCAGCAGCTTGGGGGCCGGGGCTGAGCAGTTCTTC; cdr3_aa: CASSLGAGAEQFF
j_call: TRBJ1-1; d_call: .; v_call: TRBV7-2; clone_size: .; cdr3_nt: TGTGCCAGCAGCCCGGGAGCCACGATGACTGAAGCTTTCTTT; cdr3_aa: CASSPGATMTEAFF
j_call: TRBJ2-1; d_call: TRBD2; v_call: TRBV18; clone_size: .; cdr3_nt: TGTGCCAGCTCACCCCTAGCGGGAAACTACAATGAGCAGTTCTTC; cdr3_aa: CASSPLAGNYNEQFF
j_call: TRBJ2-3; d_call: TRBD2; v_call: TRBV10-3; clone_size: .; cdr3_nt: TGTGCCATCAGAATGGGACTAGCGGGGGGTAGTGGCACAGATACGCAGTATTTT; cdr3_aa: CAIRMGLAGGSGTDTQYF
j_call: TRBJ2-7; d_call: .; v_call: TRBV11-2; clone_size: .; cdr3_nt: TGTGCCAGCAGCTTAGGGGTCGGACAAAGGAGCTCCTACGAGCAGTACTTC; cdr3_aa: CASSLGVGQRSSYEQYF
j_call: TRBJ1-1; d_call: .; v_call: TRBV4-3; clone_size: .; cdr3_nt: TGCGCCAGCAGCCAAGTTTCCACCCTGAACACTGAAGCTTTCTTT; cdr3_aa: CASSQVSTLNTEAFF
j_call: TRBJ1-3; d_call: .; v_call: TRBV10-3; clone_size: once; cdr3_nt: TGTGCCATCAGGGAACAGGGAAACACCATATATTTT; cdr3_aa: CAIREQGNTIYF
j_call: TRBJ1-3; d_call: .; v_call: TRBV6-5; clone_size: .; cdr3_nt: TGTGCCAGCAGAGACCCGAGAAGCTCTGGAAACACCATATATTTT; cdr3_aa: CASRDPRSSGNTIYF
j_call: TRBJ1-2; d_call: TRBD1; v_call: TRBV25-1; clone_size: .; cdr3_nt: TGTGCCAGCAGTGAGGGACAGTCCCCCTATGGCTACACCTTC; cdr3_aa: CASSEGQSPYGYTF
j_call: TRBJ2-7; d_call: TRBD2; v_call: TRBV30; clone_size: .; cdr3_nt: TGTGCCTGGAGTGTAGCTCGGCGCCGACTAGCGGGAGACAGGGCCTCCTACGAGCAGTACTTC; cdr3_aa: CAWSVARRRLAGDRASYEQYF
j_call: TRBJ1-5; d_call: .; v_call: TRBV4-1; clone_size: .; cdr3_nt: TGCGCCAGCAGCCCAGACTTTGCGGGCAATCAGCCCCAGCATTTT; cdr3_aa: CASSPDFAGNQPQHF
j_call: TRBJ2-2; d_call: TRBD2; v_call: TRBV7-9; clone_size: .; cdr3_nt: TGTGCCAGCAGCATAACTAGCGGGGGGAACACCGGGGAGCTGTTTTTT; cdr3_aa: CASSITSGGNTGELFF
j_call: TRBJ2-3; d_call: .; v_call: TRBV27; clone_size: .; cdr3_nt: TGTGCCAGCAGTTTATCGGGGGTCCGTGCAGATACGCAGTATTTT; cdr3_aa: CASSLSGVRADTQYF
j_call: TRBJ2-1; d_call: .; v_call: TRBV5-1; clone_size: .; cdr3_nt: TGCGCCAGCAGCTTGACTCGTTACAATGAGCAGTTCTTC; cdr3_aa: CASSLTRYNEQFF
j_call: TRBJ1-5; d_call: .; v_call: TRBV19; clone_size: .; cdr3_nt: TGTGCCAGTAATCCCGGGTGGAGCAATCAGCCCCAGCATTTT; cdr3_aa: CASNPGWSNQPQHF
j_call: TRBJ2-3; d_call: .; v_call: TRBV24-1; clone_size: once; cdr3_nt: TGTGCCGTTGGGACCCGGCAAGGGATTGGCACAGATACGCAGTATTTT; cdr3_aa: CAVGTRQGIGTDTQYF
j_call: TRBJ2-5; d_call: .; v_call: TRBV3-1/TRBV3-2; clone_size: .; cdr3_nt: TGTGCCAGCAGCCTCCATGACCAAGAGACCCAGTACTTC; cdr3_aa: CASSLHDQETQYF
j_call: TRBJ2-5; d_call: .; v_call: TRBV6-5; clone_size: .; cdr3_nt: TGTGCCAGCAGTTACAGCCCGTCGGGCGGTGGGGAGACCCAGTACTTC; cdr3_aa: CASSYSPSGGGETQYF
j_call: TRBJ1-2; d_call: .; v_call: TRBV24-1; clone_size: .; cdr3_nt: TGTGCCACCAGTGCGACAGCTAACTATGGCTACACCTTC; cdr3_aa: CATSATANYGYTF
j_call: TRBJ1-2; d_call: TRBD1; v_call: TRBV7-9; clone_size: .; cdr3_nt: TGTGCCAGCAGCTTAGCGGTTACCGGGACAGGGGATTATGGCTACACCTTC; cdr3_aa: CASSLAVTGTGDYGYTF
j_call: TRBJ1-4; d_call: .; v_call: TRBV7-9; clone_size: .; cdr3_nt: TGTGCCAGCAGCTCGTGGGGGAATGAAAAACTGTTTTTT; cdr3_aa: CASSSWGNEKLFF
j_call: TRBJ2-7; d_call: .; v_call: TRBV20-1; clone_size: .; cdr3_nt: TGCAGTGTCCCGCGAGACTACGAGCAGTACTTC; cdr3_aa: CSVPRDYEQYF
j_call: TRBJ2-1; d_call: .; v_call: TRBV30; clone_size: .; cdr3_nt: TGTGCCTGGAGTGTACTGGGCTTCAAGTTCTTC; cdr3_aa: CAWSVLGFKFF
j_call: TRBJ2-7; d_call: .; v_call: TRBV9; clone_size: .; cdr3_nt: TGTGCCAGCAGCGCCCGACAGAGCTCCTACGAGCAGTACTTC; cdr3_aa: CASSARQSSYEQYF
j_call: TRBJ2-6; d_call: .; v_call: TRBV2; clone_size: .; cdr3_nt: TGTGCCAGCAAGCGGGGGCCGGGACAGGGAAGCTCTGGGGCCAACGTCCTGACTTTC; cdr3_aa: CASKRGPGQGSSGANVLTF
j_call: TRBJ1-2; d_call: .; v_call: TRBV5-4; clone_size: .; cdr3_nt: TGTGCCAGCAGCTTGGGGGGGGCAGGATCCTATGGCTACACCTTC; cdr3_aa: CASSLGGAGSYGYTF
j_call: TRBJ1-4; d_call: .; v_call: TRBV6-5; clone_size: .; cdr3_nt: TGTGCCAGCAGTTCAGGGTCGCGTAATGAAAAACTGTTTTTT; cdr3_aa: CASSSGSRNEKLFF
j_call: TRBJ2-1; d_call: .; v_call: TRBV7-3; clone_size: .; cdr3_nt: TGTGCCAGCAGCCCCACAGCGGTCCCGGGGGCCAATGAGCAGTTCTTC; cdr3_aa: CASSPTAVPGANEQFF
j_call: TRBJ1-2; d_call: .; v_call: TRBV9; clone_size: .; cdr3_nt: TGTGCCAGCAGCCCCGGGGCTGGCTACACCTTC; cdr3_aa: CASSPGAGYTF
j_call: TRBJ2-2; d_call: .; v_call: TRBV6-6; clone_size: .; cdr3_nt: TGTGCCAGCAGTTACCTCCGTAGGGAGCTGTTTTTT; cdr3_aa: CASSYLRRELFF
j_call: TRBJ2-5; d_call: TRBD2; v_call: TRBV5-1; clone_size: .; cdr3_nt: TGCGCCAGCAGCTTCGGACTAGCGGGGGAGCAAGAGACCCAGTACTTC; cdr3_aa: CASSFGLAGEQETQYF
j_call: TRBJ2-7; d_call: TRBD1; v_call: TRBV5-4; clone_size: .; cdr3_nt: TGTGCCAGCAGCATAACCGGGACAGCTTCCTACGAGCAGTACTTC; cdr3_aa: CASSITGTASYEQYF
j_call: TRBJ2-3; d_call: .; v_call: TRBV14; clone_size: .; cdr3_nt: TGTGCCAGCAGCCGCGCGGGCTACACAGATACGCAGTATTTT; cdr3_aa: CASSRAGYTDTQYF
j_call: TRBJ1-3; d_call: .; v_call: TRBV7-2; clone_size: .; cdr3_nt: TGTGCCAGCAGCTTATACAGCTCTGGAAACACCATATATTTT; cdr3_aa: CASSLYSSGNTIYF